The 9 T cell receptor beta chains given below trace back to one sample, sequenced in a study of blood T cell repertoires in COVID-19. Assay: immunoSEQ multiplex PCR; the TCRdb copy retains only in-frame clones and omits some. The data contain 100,000 to 150,000 clones, roughly 82% of them seen just once; the ten biggest clones take up 5% to 6.5%. The sequencing sample was made of peripheral blood. The receptors derive from a human donor in a cohort sampled during active COVID-19.

This chain joins TRBV7-9 and TRBJ2-2; the match to TRBD2 covers 10 bases. Trimming removed 5 bases from V and 0 bases from J; junction bases left unmatched: 9. The germline CDR1 and CDR2 sequences are SEHNR and FQNEAQ (reference sequence). The CDR3 runs to 18 residues. CDR3: CASSPPAGGSANTGELFF. In DNA, the CDR3 is TGTGCCAGCAGCCCGCCAGCGGGGGGGTCCGCGAACACCGGGGAGCTGTTTTTT.

This sequence joins TRBV29-1 and TRBJ2-1; D not resolved. In germline, CDR1 is SQVTM, CDR2 ANQGSEA. The V end lost 1 base, the J end lost 2 bases, and 18 bases lay between the germline ends. The CDR3 has 17 amino acids. The CDR3 spells CSVEVRQPPRAYNEQFF. In DNA form, the CDR3 reads TGCAGCGTTGAAGTGCGGCAGCCCCCTAGAGCCTACAATGAGCAGTTCTTC.

Regarding this clone: The sample carries other DNA sequences with the same CDR3. The rearrangement uses TRBV4-1 and TRBJ2-3; 7 positions agree with TRBD2. Germline values: CDR1 MGHRA, CDR2 YSYEKL. CDR3 size: 14 residues. V lost 4 bases to trimming and J lost 2 bases; unmatched junction nucleotides: 3. CDR3 sequence: CASSLGTNTDTQYF. The CDR3 DNA is TGCGCCAGCAGCCTCGGGACTAACACAGATACGCAGTATTTT.

V is TRBV9 and J is TRBJ2-7, with D maybe TRBD1 (5 bases). The V and J ends lost 3 bases and 5 bases respectively, with 9 bases between them. Looked up from germline, CDR1 is SGDLS and CDR2 is YYNGEE. There are 12 residues in the CDR3. This CDR3 reads CASSGQLNEQYF. The CDR3 DNA reads TGTGCCAGCAGCGGACAGTTAAACGAGCAGTACTTC. The whole variable domain, filled in from reference TRBV9 and TRBJ2-7, reads DSGVTQTPKHLITATGQRVTLRCSPRSGDLSVYWYQQSLDQGLQFLIQYYNGEERAKGNILERFSAQQFPDLHSELNLSSLELGDSALYFCASSGQLNEQYFGPGTRLTVT.

The chain is built from TRBV12-5 and TRBJ2-1, with TRBD2 identical over 8 bases. CDR1 and CDR2 from the germline V gene are LGHNT and FRNRAP. Germline trimming cut 6 bases from V and 4 bases from J; bases unmatched to any gene: 8. The CDR3 has 15 residues. CDR3 protein: CASGPAGESYNEQFF. In DNA, the CDR3 is TGTGCTAGTGGCCCAGCGGGAGAATCTTACAATGAGCAGTTCTTC.

V gene TRBV2 combines with J gene TRBJ1-2; no clear D. CDR3 size: 14 residues. Germline assignment: CDR1 SNHLY and CDR2 FYNNEI. V lost 7 bases to trimming and J lost 0 bases, with 12 bases between them. The CDR3 reads CASTRSITNYGYTF. In DNA form, the CDR3 reads TGTGCCAGCACCAGGTCTATAACTAACTATGGCTACACCTTC.

This chain links TRBV28 with TRBJ1-4; 7 bases match TRBD1. V shed 3 bases, J shed 10 bases, and the junction held 11 bases outside the gene matches. This CDR3 has 15 amino acids. Germline loops: CDR1 MDHEN, CDR2 SYDVKM. The CDR3 DNA is TGTGCCAGCAGTTTTTGGGAAACAGGGGTGCGAAAACTGTTTTTT. This translates into CASSFWETGVRKLFF. The full variable domain, its missing parts supplied by reference TRBV28 and TRBJ1-4, is DVKVTQSSRYLVKRTGEKVFLECVQDMDHENMFWYRQDPGLGLRLIYFSYDVKMKEKGDIPEGYSVSREKKERFSLILESASTNQTSMYLCASSFWETGVRKLFFGSGTQLSVL.

The genes are TRBV12-3 or TRBV12-4 and TRBJ2-7; D is undetermined. The CDR3 length is 11 residues. Trimming removed 8 bases from V and 6 bases from J, with 11 bases in between. This CDR3 is CASGLTGEQYF. CDR3 nucleotides: TGTGCCAGCGGCCTTACGGGCGAGCAGTACTTC.

The gene calls are TRBV2 and TRBJ2-3; TRBD2 might be the D (5 bases). Germline-derived CDR1 and CDR2 are SNHLY and FYNNEI. The V end was cut by 1 base, the J end by 3 bases, with 14 bases between. The CDR3 length is 16 residues. CDR3: CASSEVGLEYTDTQYF. In DNA, the CDR3 is TGTGCCAGCAGTGAAGTTGGACTGGAGTATACAGATACGCAGTATTTT.